This TCR beta chain was identified in a study of cytomegalovirus exposure and HLA in healthy donors. The overall study: It was reported in a later analysis that the 100 to 150 validation repertoires used the same platform as the 666 first-cohort repertoires.

Overall study findings and caveats: Subsequent analysis of the approximately 120 validation repertoires found a tendency for first-cohort TCR clusters to co-occur.

Separate from the approximately 670-subject first cohort, the roughly 120-subject validation cohort was the one that the donors belonged to. As to this clone: The antigen is undetermined.

Germline loops: CDR1 SGHDT, CDR2 YYEEEE. With 3 bases clipped from V and 1 base from J, the junction kept 16 bases outside the gene matches. The CDR3 spans 19 residues. Clones were read by immunoSEQ multiplex PCR, and TCRdb kept only the in-frame ones, dropping some. The profile shows 100,000 to 120,000 clones, approximately 88% of them singletons. The receptor was derived from a woman in her 30s in good health and CMV-seropositive. Input material: PBMCs. The V and J genes are TRBV5-6 and TRBJ1-1, with 9 bases aligning to TRBD1. The CDR3 protein is CASSYSGQGLLNRNTEAFF. Written as DNA, the CDR3 is TGTGCCAGCAGCTATTCGGGACAGGGATTATTGAATCGGAACACTGAAGCTTTCTTT. The full variable domain, in which reference TRBV5-6 and TRBJ1-1 provide the parts outside the CDR3, is DAGVTQSPTHLIKTRGQQVTLRCSPKSGHDTVSWYQQALGQGPQFIFQYYEEEERQRGNFPDRFSGHQFPNYSSELNVNALLLGDSALYLCASSYSGQGLLNRNTEAFFGQGTRLTVV.